One and the same sample provided the 26 T cell receptor beta chains below, sequenced in a study of blood T cell repertoires in COVID-19. Assay used: immunoSEQ multiplex PCR; TCRdb lists only in-frame clones, some missing. The profile shows roughly 90,000 clones, 75% to 90% of them singletons. The sample comprised peripheral blood. These receptors all come from a man older than 75 with acute or convalescent COVID-19.

This clone is a singleton in its sample. This chain joins TRBV24-1 and TRBJ1-2; 7 nucleotides align to TRBD1. After removal of 7 bases from V and 3 bases from J, the junction contained 4 bases not matched to a gene. The CDR3 contains 13 residues. CDR1 and CDR2 (germline): KGHDR, SFDVKD. CDR3 region: CATSKTGHYGYTF. DNA for the CDR3: TGTGCCACCAGCAAGACAGGGCACTATGGCTACACCTTC.

The chain combines TRBV7-6 with TRBJ1-3, with 8 bases lining up with TRBD1. The CDR3 covers 17 residues. V was pared by 3 bases and J by 4 bases, with 11 bases of the junction left unmatched. The germline V gene encodes CDR1 SGHVS and CDR2 FNYEAQ. The CDR3 loop is CASSFRTGQITGNTIYF. CDR3 in DNA: TGTGCCAGCAGCTTTAGGACAGGGCAGATTACGGGAAACACCATATATTTT.

The chain couples TRBV11-3 to TRBJ2-5; D possibly corresponds to TRBD1 (6 bases). Trimming took 5 bases from V and 1 from J, leaving 26 bases between them. This CDR3 comprises 19 residues. From germline, CDR1 is SGHNT and CDR2 YENEEA. The CDR3 sequence: CASSPGRGRDGFAQETQYF. CDR3 DNA sequence: TGTGCCAGCAGCCCCGGCAGGGGCAGGGATGGGTTCGCCCAAGAGACCCAGTACTTC.

This chain uses TRBV5-5 with TRBJ1-1; D might be TRBD1 (6 bases). CDR1 is SGHKS, CDR2 YYEKEE, per germline (reference sequence). Trimming shortened V by 2 bases and J by 3 bases, and 11 bases separated the two germline ends. This CDR3 has 14 amino acids. The CDR3 coding sequence is TGTGCCAGCAGCTTCCCAGGGGCGTACACTGAAGCTTTCTTT. It is translated as CASSFPGAYTEAFF.

The genes are TRBV9 and TRBJ2-5; D might be TRBD2 (6 bases). The germline V gene has CDR1 SGDLS and CDR2 YYNGEE. The CDR3 is 14 amino acids. Trimming took off 4 bases at V and 5 bases at J, with 15 bases between the two ends. This CDR3 reads CASSPRGRFETQYF. CDR3 bases: TGTGCCAGCAGCCCCCGGGGGAGGTTCGAGACCCAGTACTTC.

The count of this clone is one. The V gene is TRBV7-9, the J gene TRBJ2-3; D possibly corresponds to TRBD1 (6 bases). The germline V gene has CDR1 SEHNR and CDR2 FQNEAQ (reference sequence). The CDR3 spans 15 residues. V lost 3 bases and J 6 bases, leaving 16 bases between the germline ends. The CDR3 region is CASSFPMPQGDTQYF. CDR3 bases: TGTGCCAGCAGCTTCCCCATGCCTCAGGGGGATACGCAGTATTTT.

This clone showed up just once. The chain combines TRBV28 with TRBJ1-2; D might be TRBD1 (5 bases). Germline loops: CDR1 MDHEN, CDR2 SYDVKM. Trimming cost V 7 bases and J 0 bases, with 15 bases left between them. The CDR3 has 15 residues. The DNA for the CDR3 is TGTGCCAGCACCACGAACGGGGGGACTAACTATGGCTACACCTTC. Encoded protein: CASTTNGGTNYGYTF.

The chain carries TRBV9 and TRBJ1-2; TRBD1 is a possible D gene (5 bases). Trimming shortened V by 0 bases and J by 0 bases, and 15 bases separated the two germline ends. Per germline, CDR1 SGDLS and CDR2 YYNGEE. This CDR3 spans 17 amino acids. CDR3 in amino acids: CASSVAGSGQANYGYTF. CDR3 nucleotide sequence: TGTGCCAGCAGCGTAGCTGGGTCAGGACAAGCTAACTATGGCTACACCTTC.

This clone appeared a few times. The chain employs TRBV3-1 (or the pseudogene TRBV3-2) and TRBJ2-7; TRBD2 aligns across 8 bases. Trimming removed 0 bases from V and 12 bases from J; junction bases left unmatched: 10. The germline CDR1 and CDR2 sequences are LGHDT and YNNKEL (reference sequence). This CDR3 comprises 14 residues. CDR3 in DNA: TGTGCCAGCAGCCAAGAATTATCAGCGGGAGTGACGTACTTC. Translating it yields CASSQELSAGVTYF.

J is TRBJ2-5 and V is TRBV6-2 or TRBV6-3; 10 nucleotides match TRBD2. The CDR3 contains 17 residues. Looked up from germline, CDR1 is MNHEY and CDR2 is SVGEGT. With 6 bases clipped from V and 3 bases from J, the junction kept 13 bases outside the gene matches. The CDR3 loop reads CASSHFPLSGREETQYF. DNA of the CDR3: TGTGCCAGCAGCCATTTTCCCTTAAGCGGGAGGGAAGAGACCCAGTACTTC.

The gene calls are TRBV6-6 and TRBJ1-3, with TRBD1 matching over 7 bases. V dropped 5 bases and J dropped 11; count of bases not matched to a gene: 24. The CDR3 has 18 amino acids. Germline assignment: CDR1 MNHNY and CDR2 SVGAGI (reference sequence). The CDR3 reads CASSQHIDRASVKFAIYF. DNA for the CDR3: TGTGCCAGCAGTCAACATATAGACAGGGCCTCTGTTAAATTCGCCATATATTTT.

This sequence joins TRBV6-4 and TRBJ1-5; D is ambiguous. Germline V gives CDR1 MRHNA, CDR2 SNTAGT. Trimming stripped 6 bases from V and 1 base from J, with 10 bases between. The CDR3 has 14 amino acids. This CDR3 is CASSFQESNQPQHF. As DNA, the CDR3 is TGTGCCAGCAGCTTTCAAGAGAGCAATCAGCCCCAGCATTTT.

This chain connects TRBV3-1 (or the pseudogene TRBV3-2) to TRBJ2-5; 9 bases line up with TRBD1. Germline V lookup: CDR1 LGHDT, CDR2 YNNKEL (reference sequence). The CDR3 contains 13 residues. V shed 5 bases, J shed 9 bases, and the junction held 7 bases outside the gene matches. CDR3 DNA: TGTGCCAGCAGCGAAGGGGACAGGGTGGCCCAGTACTTC. It codes for CASSEGDRVAQYF.

The rearrangement joins TRBV27 to TRBJ1-5, with TRBD1 matching over 10 bases. Trimming removed 5 bases from V and 6 bases from J; junction bases left unmatched: 19. Germline CDR1 is MNHEY and CDR2 is SMNVEV (reference sequence). CDR3 size: 19 residues. CDR3 in DNA: TGTGCCAGCAGTCCTTATGGTACATCCGGGACAGGGGTGGGTCAGCCCCAGCATTTT. This encodes CASSPYGTSGTGVGQPQHF.

This chain connects TRBV5-4 to TRBJ2-7, with D hard to call. The CDR3 is 16 residues long. Germline V gene data show CDR1 as SGHNT and CDR2 as YYREEE (reference sequence). V lost 0 bases to trimming and J lost 2 bases, with 15 bases between them. The CDR3 spells CASSLGGALITYEQYF. CDR3 DNA: TGTGCCAGCAGCTTGGGAGGCGCACTAATAACCTACGAGCAGTACTTC.

The V and J genes are TRBV7-9 and TRBJ2-5; D remains ambiguous. Germline loops: CDR1 SEHNR, CDR2 FQNEAQ (reference sequence). The V end lost 4 bases, the J end lost 3 bases, and 15 bases lay between the germline ends. This CDR3 region has 15 residues. The CDR3 loop reads CASSYLASTKETQYF. The CDR3 coding sequence is TGTGCCAGCAGCTATTTGGCCAGTACTAAAGAGACCCAGTACTTC.

CDR3 in DNA: TGTGCCAGCAGCGGGGGACAGGGACTGACTGAAGCTTTCTTT. This codes for CASSGGQGLTEAFF. This rearrangement joins TRBV11-2 to TRBJ1-1; 9 bases line up with TRBD1. V was clipped by 5 bases and J by 5 bases; unmatched bases: 6. There are 14 residues in the CDR3. The V gene's germline CDR1 is SGHAT and CDR2 FQNNGV. Together with reference TRBV11-2 and TRBJ1-1, the CDR3 gives the full variable domain: EAGVAQSPRYKIIEKRQSVAFWCNPISGHATLYWYQQILGQGPKLLIQFQNNGVVDDSQLPKDRFSAERLKGVDSTLKIQPAKLEDSAVYLCASSGGQGLTEAFFGQGTRLTVV.

V is TRBV14 and J is TRBJ2-1; D uncertain. Trimming took off 1 base at V and 7 bases at J, with 8 bases between the two ends. The CDR3 is made up of 13 amino acids. Germline values: CDR1 SGHDN, CDR2 FVKESK. For the CDR3, the DNA is TGTGCCAGCAGCCAAGTGCTAGGTAATGAGCAGTTCTTC. Encoded protein: CASSQVLGNEQFF. The full variable domain, with the rest looked up from reference TRBV14 and TRBJ2-1, is EAGVTQFPSHSVIEKGQTVTLRCDPISGHDNLYWYRRVMGKEIKFLLHFVKESKQDESGMPNNRFLAERTGGTYSTLKVQPAELEDSGVYFCASSQVLGNEQFFGPGTRLTVL.

The gene calls are TRBV2 and TRBJ1-1; 7 positions match TRBD1. Germline CDR1 SNHLY, CDR2 FYNNEI. Losses at the gene ends were 8 bases for V and 2 bases for J; bases not matched to a gene: 8. This CDR3 has 14 amino acids. CDR3 DNA sequence: TGTGCCAGCGGAAAGACAGGGACAAACACTGAAGCTTTCTTT. This sequence encodes CASGKTGTNTEAFF.

V and J are TRBV19 and TRBJ1-2; 8 bases align to TRBD1. With V trimmed by 3 bases and J by 7 bases, 4 bases remained unmatched. The CDR3 totals 13 residues. Per germline, CDR1 LNHDA and CDR2 SQIVND (reference sequence). The CDR3 sequence is CASSMTGERGYTF. The DNA for the CDR3 is TGTGCCAGTAGTATGACAGGGGAACGTGGCTACACCTTC.

The J gene is TRBJ2-5, the V gene TRBV10-3; D is perhaps TRBD1 (6 bases). V lost 4 bases to trimming and J lost 5 bases, with 11 bases between them. Germline loops: CDR1 ENHRY, CDR2 SYGVKD. The CDR3 is made up of 13 amino acids. The DNA for the CDR3 is TGTGCCATCAGTGTCAGGGGCGGGGAGACCCAGTACTTC. Its translation is CAISVRGGETQYF.

CDR3 loop: CASSGGVRGETQYF. The DNA for the CDR3 is TGCGCCAGCAGCGGGGGGGTTAGGGGCGAGACCCAGTACTTC. J is TRBJ2-5 and V is TRBV5-1; 7 positions match TRBD2. CDR3 length: 14 residues. CDR1 is SGHRS, CDR2 YFSETQ, per germline. After removal of 4 bases from V and 5 bases from J, the junction contained 8 bases not matched to a gene.

This sequence joins TRBV6-5 and TRBJ2-1; maybe TRBD1 (5 bases). The germline gives CDR1 MNHEY, CDR2 SVGAGI. V was cut by 4 bases and J by 3 bases, with 10 bases left in between. The CDR3 spans 14 residues. CDR3 bases: TGTGCCAGCAGTTCTGAAGGGGACTACAATGAGCAGTTCTTC. Its protein is CASSSEGDYNEQFF.

The CDR3 bases are TGCGCCAGCAGCCCCACGGTGAATCAGCCCCAGCATTTT. It translates to CASSPTVNQPQHF. The rearrangement joins TRBV4-3 to TRBJ1-5; D is uncertain. CDR1 LGHNA and CDR2 YSLEER come from the germline V gene. Trimming left V 4 bases short and J 4 bases short, with 8 bases between. The CDR3 covers 13 residues.

This clone occurred once. The chain combines TRBV27 with TRBJ2-2; 12 bases agree with TRBD1. The CDR3 loop spans 17 amino acids. Trimming at V came to 2 bases and at J to 3 bases, leaving 4 bases not matched to a gene. The V gene's germline CDR1 is MNHEY and CDR2 SMNVEV (reference sequence). The CDR3 region is CASSLGTGGAYTGELFF. CDR3 bases: TGTGCCAGCAGTTTAGGGACAGGGGGCGCGTACACCGGGGAGCTGTTTTTT.

The chain couples TRBV29-1 to TRBJ1-1; TRBD1 aligns across 11 bases. The CDR3 spans 14 residues. Per the germline V gene, CDR1 is SQVTM and CDR2 is ANQGSEA. The V segment lost 7 bases and the J segment 4 bases; nucleotides outside the gene matches: 8. In DNA, the CDR3 is TGCAGCGGGGGTACCGGGACAGGGGGCACTGAAGCTTTCTTT. This gives the protein CSGGTGTGGTEAFF.